This section outlines one TCR beta chain sequence together with its context. This specimen comes from a study of T-cell reconstitution after alpha-beta-depleted transplantation in children. This CDR3 has 13 residues. The V gene lost 3 bases and the J gene lost 5 bases, with 10 bases spanning the gap. The TCRbeta library was prepared with unique molecular identifiers. MiXCR was run by TCRdb on the PCR reads, yielding one entry per CDR3 protein. The table lists hundreds of thousands of distinct CDR3 sequences, 30% to 35% of them singletons. The TCR originated in a human donor who donated a stem cell graft to a child with aplastic anemia. Sample: PBMCs from the stem cell graft donor, taken from the stem cell graft. This chain links TRBV12-3 or TRBV12-4 with TRBJ1-2, with unresolved D. CDR3 region: CASSLGVWYGYTF. CDR3 nucleotide sequence: TGTGCCAGCAGTTTGGGCGTTTGGTATGGCTACACCTTC.